The rows below give T cell receptor beta chains drawn from one sample of a study of blood T cell repertoires in COVID-19. Using immunoSEQ multiplex PCR, the repertoire was profiled, and TCRdb retains in-frame clones only, with some absent. The sample carries about 70,000 clones, around 81% recorded once. Sequenced material: peripheral blood. The receptor set was obtained from a woman in her 70s with acute or convalescent COVID-19. Each CDR3 is given with its conserved first and last residue. The D gene is left open where the match is weak. Size tells how often a clone was seen (once, few, many) or the class of an expanded clone, and some rows leave it out.

TRBD1 TRBJ2-6 - TRBV7-6 TGTGCCAGCAGCATAAGGTGGGGACAGGGGGCCGTGGGGGCCAACGTCCTGACTTTC CASSIRWGQGAVGANVLTF
- TRBJ1-2 - TRBV30 TGTGCCTGGAGTGTACTAGGCGGCTACACCTTC CAWSVLGGYTF
TRBD2 TRBJ2-1 - TRBV4-2 TGTGCCAGCAGCCCATCCGCCGCGGCGGGAGTCTTCAATGAGCAGTTCTTC CASSPSAAAGVFNEQFF
TRBD1 TRBJ1-1 - TRBV5-8 TGTGCCAACCAAAAACAGGGGGCCTTCACTGAAGCTTTCTTT CANQKQGAFTEAFF
- TRBJ2-7 - TRBV1 TGCACCAGCAGCCAACAGAATAGCGGGAGGGCCTACGAGCAGTACTTC CTSSQQNSGRAYEQYF
TRBD1 TRBJ1-2 - TRBV28 TGTGCCAGCAGTTCTACCCGACAGGGTGGTTACACCTTC CASSSTRQGGYTF
- TRBJ2-2 - TRBV5-1 TGCGCCAGCAGCTTTATTGAGGAGTACGGGGAGCTGTTTTTT CASSFIEEYGELFF
TRBD2 TRBJ2-7 - TRBV7-8 TGTGCCAGCAGACATAGGGCCTCTGCAGCAGGGACTAGCGGGAGCTCCTACGAGCAGTACTTC CASRHRASAAGTSGSSYEQYF
- TRBJ2-7 - TRBV7-2 TGTGCCAGCAGCTCAGGGCGGCCGCCCCTGGGCGAGCAGTACTTC CASSSGRPPLGEQYF
- TRBJ1-5 - TRBV29-1 TGCAGCGTGAGAAGAGCCGATAGCAATCAGCCCCAGCATTTT CSVRRADSNQPQHF
- TRBJ1-1 few TRBV5-6 TGTGCCAGCAGCTCAATACTTATTGTCGCTGAAGCTTTCTTT CASSSILIVAEAFF
- TRBJ2-1 - TRBV29-1 TGCAGCGTTGAGGTCCGCGACAGCAGCTCCTACAATGAGCAGTTCTTC CSVEVRDSSSYNEQFF
TRBD1 TRBJ1-1 - TRBV6-5 TGTGCCAGCAGCGTGGACAGGGGGCTCACTGAAGCTTTCTTT CASSVDRGLTEAFF
TRBD1 TRBJ1-3 - TRBV14 TGTGCCAGCAGCTGGGACAGCTCTGGAAACACCATATATTTT CASSWDSSGNTIYF
- TRBJ1-1 - TRBV28 TGTGCCAGCAGACCCCGCGGAGTCGTGAACACTGAAGCTTTCTTT CASRPRGVVNTEAFF
TRBD2 TRBJ2-1 - TRBV11-3 TGTGCCAGCACCAAGGAGCGGGAGGGTGAGCAGTTCTTC CASTKEREGEQFF
- TRBJ1-5 - TRBV4-1 - CASSQDGQLGPSIF
TRBD1 TRBJ2-7 - TRBV5-1 TGCGCCAGCAGCGATTCCTACAGGGGTTCGGGCGAGCAGTACTTC CASSDSYRGSGEQYF
TRBD1 TRBJ2-1 few TRBV9 TGTGCCAGCAGCCCGCAGGGACAGGGTTACAATGAGCAGTTCTTC CASSPQGQGYNEQFF
- TRBJ2-3 - TRBV14 TGTGCCAGCAGCTACCTCGCGGGACTCACAGATACGCAGTATTTT CASSYLAGLTDTQYF
- TRBJ2-2 - TRBV19 TGTGCCGGGGGTGGGGGCAAGGCCGGGGAGCTGTTTTTT CAGGGGKAGELFF
TRBD2 TRBJ2-7 - TRBV15 TGTGCCACCAGCCGTACTAGCGGAACCTACGAGCAGTACTTC CATSRTSGTYEQYF
TRBD2 TRBJ2-4 - TRBV5-1 TGCGCCAGCAGCTTGGCACTAGCGGGTCGGGGGGACATTCAGTACTTC CASSLALAGRGDIQYF
TRBD1 TRBJ1-6 - TRBV3-1/TRBV3-2 TGTGCCAGCTGCACAGGGGGCTCGAATTCACCCCTCCACTTT CASCTGGSNSPLHF
- TRBJ1-2 - TRBV6-5 TGTGCCAGCAGTCACCCGACAGTTGGCTACACCTTC CASSHPTVGYTF
TRBD2 TRBJ2-1 - TRBV12-3/TRBV12-4 TGTGCCAGCTGGACTAGCGGAAACAATGAGCAGTTCTTC CASWTSGNNEQFF
TRBD1 TRBJ2-7 once TRBV5-1 TGCGCCAGCACATGGGGACAGGGAGACGAGCAGTACTTC CASTWGQGDEQYF
TRBD2 TRBJ2-1 - TRBV27 TGTGCCAGCAGTCCGACAAGACTAGCGGGAGGGCCTCGCAATGAGCAGTTCTTC CASSPTRLAGGPRNEQFF
TRBD1 TRBJ2-6 - TRBV19 TGTGCCAGTAGTATAAAACTCGGGGCGGGACAGGGGGCGTTTGGGGCCAACGTCCTGACTTTC CASSIKLGAGQGAFGANVLTF
- TRBJ1-5 - TRBV29-1 TGCAGCGTTGCCCGGGCGGGGGGGCCAAATCAGCCCCAGCATTTT CSVARAGGPNQPQHF
TRBD1 TRBJ2-7 - TRBV7-4 TGTGCCAGCAGCATGACAGGGAACAACGAGCAGTACTTC CASSMTGNNEQYF
TRBD2 TRBJ2-5 - TRBV9 TGTGCCAGCAGCGGCGGGACTAGCGGGGTTAAAGAGACCCAGTACTTC CASSGGTSGVKETQYF
- TRBJ1-2 - TRBV12-3/TRBV12-4 TGTGCCAGCAGACTTCCCCCAGGGCCTTACACCTTC CASRLPPGPYTF
TRBD2 TRBJ2-3 - TRBV5-1 TGCGCCAGCAGCGATCGACACCCGGGGGGAACAGATACGCAGTATTTT CASSDRHPGGTDTQYF
- TRBJ1-4 - TRBV12-3/TRBV12-4 TGTGCCAGCCAAATCAGGTTAACTGAAAAACTGTTTTTT CASQIRLTEKLFF
TRBD1 TRBJ1-2 - TRBV3-1/TRBV3-2 TGTGCCAGCAGCCAGACGGGACAGGGCACGTATGGCTACACCTTC CASSQTGQGTYGYTF
TRBD2 TRBJ2-2 - TRBV6-5 TGTGCCAGCAAGTCGGCTAGCGGGACCACCGGGGAGCTGTTTTTT CASKSASGTTGELFF
TRBD2 TRBJ2-7 - TRBV7-9 TGTGCCAGCAGCTTAACGCGGGAGGGCCCCTACGAGCAGTACTTC CASSLTREGPYEQYF
TRBD1 TRBJ1-2 - TRBV28 TGTGCCAGCAGGTTGACAGGGTCCTATGGCTACACCTTC CASRLTGSYGYTF
- TRBJ2-7 - TRBV6-5 TGTGCCAGCAGTTACTGGCCCACCCCCTACGAGCAGTACTTC CASSYWPTPYEQYF
- TRBJ2-5 - TRBV6-6 TGTGCCAGCAGGGTGAGACTGGATAATGTGGAGACCCAGTACTTC CASRVRLDNVETQYF
- TRBJ1-1 - TRBV7-9 TGTGCCAGCGCTTCCGACTGGAGAGGGGGAAACACTGAAGCTTTCTTT CASASDWRGGNTEAFF
- TRBJ2-2 few TRBV4-1 TGCGCCAGCAGCCGGTCGGCTAGCGCTTACGGGGAGCTGTTTTTT CASSRSASAYGELFF
TRBD1 TRBJ1-1 - TRBV7-9 TGTGCCAGTATTGACAGGGGAGGTTATACTGAAGCTTTCTTT CASIDRGGYTEAFF
TRBD1 TRBJ2-3 - TRBV14 TGTGCCAGCAGCCAGGGAGTAGGGGGCGTAGGCACAGATACGCAGTATTTT CASSQGVGGVGTDTQYF
- TRBJ1-2 - TRBV29-1 TGCAGCGTTGAACAACAGGCCCACTATGGCTACACCTTC CSVEQQAHYGYTF
TRBD1 TRBJ2-7 - TRBV6-5 TGTGCCAGCAGTTATGACAGGGACCACGAGCAGTACTTC CASSYDRDHEQYF
- TRBJ2-3 once TRBV6-5 TGTGCCAGCAGTATGCACCTAGCGGATACGCAGTATTTT CASSMHLADTQYF